The sample holds many counts of the clone carrying this T cell receptor (beta chain). Its antigen is unknown. The sample comes from a study of molecular identifiers for immune sequencing clone quantification. At the level of the study: For replicates, RNA isolated from about 20,000 or 100,000 naive CD8 cells was divided into five portions, of which four were sequenced. Study outcomes and limitations: Whereas naive cells kept under 1% of molecules in clones above 20 RNA copies, such clones held over 98% in effectors. For highly expanded clones, sizes could be underestimated when identical TCR molecules share a barcode.

With 5 bases removed from V and 1 base from J, the gap between germline ends came to 14 bases. The CDR3 has 15 residues. CDR1 and CDR2 (germline): SGHTA, FQGNSA. Sorted naive CD8 T cells were those defined as CD8+CD4-CCR7+CD45RA+. Via MiXCR, TCRdb re-called the PCR reads, giving one row per CDR3 protein. Of over 600,000 distinct CDR3 sequences listed, 15% to 20% were seen once; the top ten hold roughly 0.9%. The rearrangement joins TRBV7-2 to TRBJ1-1; D possibly corresponds to TRBD1 (5 bases). The sequence derives from a human donor in good health. Some libraries in this study had Jurkat cell RNA spiked in. Sequenced material: naive CD8+ T cells from blood, with Jurkat cell RNA spiked in. Documented subset: FACS-sorted CD8+CD4-CCR7+CD45RA+ naive T cells. The DNA for the CDR3 is TGTGCCAGCAGCCCAACTCCGGACAAGAACACTGAAGCTTTCTTT. Its protein is CASSPTPDKNTEAFF.